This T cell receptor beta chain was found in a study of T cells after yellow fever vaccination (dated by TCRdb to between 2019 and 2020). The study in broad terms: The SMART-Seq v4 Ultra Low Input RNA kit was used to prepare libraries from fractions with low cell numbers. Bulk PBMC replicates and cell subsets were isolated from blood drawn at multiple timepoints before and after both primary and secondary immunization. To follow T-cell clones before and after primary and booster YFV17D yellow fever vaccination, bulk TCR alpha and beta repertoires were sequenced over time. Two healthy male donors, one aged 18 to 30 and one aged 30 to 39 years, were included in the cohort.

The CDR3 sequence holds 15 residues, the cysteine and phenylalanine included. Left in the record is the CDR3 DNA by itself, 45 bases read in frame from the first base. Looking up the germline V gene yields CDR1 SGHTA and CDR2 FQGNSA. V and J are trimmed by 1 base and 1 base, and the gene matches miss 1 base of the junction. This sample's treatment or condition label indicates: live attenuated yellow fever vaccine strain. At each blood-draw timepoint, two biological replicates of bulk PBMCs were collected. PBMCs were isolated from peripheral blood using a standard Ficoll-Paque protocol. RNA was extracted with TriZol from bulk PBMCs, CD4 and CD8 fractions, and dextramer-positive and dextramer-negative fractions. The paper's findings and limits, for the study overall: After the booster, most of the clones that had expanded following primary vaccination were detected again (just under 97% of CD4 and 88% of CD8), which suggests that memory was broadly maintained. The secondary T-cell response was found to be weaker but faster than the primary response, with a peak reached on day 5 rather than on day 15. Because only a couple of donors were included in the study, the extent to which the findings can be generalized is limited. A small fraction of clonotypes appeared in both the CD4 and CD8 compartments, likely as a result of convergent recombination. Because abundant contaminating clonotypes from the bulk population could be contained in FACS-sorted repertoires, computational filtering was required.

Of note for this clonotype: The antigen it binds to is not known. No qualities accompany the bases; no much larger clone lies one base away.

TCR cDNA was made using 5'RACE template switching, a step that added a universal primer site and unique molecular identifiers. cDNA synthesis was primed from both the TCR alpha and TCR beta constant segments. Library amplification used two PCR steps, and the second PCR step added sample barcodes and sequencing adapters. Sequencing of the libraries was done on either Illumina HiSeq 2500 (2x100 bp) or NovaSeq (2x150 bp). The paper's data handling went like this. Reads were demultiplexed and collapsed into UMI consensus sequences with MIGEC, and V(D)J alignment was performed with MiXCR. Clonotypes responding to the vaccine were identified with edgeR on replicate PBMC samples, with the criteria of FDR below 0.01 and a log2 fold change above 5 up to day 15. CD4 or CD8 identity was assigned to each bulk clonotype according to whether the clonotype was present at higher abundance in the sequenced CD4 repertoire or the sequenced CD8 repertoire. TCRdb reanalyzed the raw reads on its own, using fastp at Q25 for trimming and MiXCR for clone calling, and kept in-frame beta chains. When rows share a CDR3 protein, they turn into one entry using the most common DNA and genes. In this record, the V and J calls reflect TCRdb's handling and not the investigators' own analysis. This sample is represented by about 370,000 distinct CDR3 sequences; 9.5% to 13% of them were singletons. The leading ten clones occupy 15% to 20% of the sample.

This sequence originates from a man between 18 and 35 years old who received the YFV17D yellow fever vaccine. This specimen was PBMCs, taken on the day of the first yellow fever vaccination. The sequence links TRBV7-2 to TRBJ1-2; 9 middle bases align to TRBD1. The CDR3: CASSLVGQGNYGYTF. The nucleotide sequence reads TGTGCCAGCAGCTTAGTGGGACAGGGTAACTATGGCTACACCTTC. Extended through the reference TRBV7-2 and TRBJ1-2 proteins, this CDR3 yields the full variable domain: GAGVSQSPSNKVTEKGKDVELRCDPISGHTALYWYRQSLGQGLEFLIYFQGNSAPDKSGLPSDRFSAERTGGSVSTLTIQRTQQEDSAVYLCASSLVGQGNYGYTFGSGTRLTVV.